The 23 T cell receptor beta chains below come from one sample, sequenced in a study of patients and donors after allogeneic stem cell transplantation. TCRdb independently ran MiXCR on the RT-PCR reads; one entry per CDR3 protein. The sample has approximately 160,000 distinct CDR3 sequences; 24% are singletons. The sample consisted of blood, either unsorted or a sorted T cell fraction (not recorded which). These receptor sequences come from a human donor who was either an allogeneic HSCT recipient or a stem cell or donor lymphocyte infusion donor (not recorded which). It is not recorded whose cells these are; they may come from a transplant donor.

V and J are TRBV9 and TRBJ1-5; D is ambiguous. Germline CDR1 reads SGDLS; CDR2 reads YYNGEE. Trimming took off 0 bases at V and 4 bases at J, with 5 bases between the two ends. The CDR3 contains 13 residues. CDR3 residues: CASSVEQNQPQHF. In DNA, the CDR3 is TGTGCCAGCAGCGTAGAACAAAATCAGCCCCAGCATTTT.

V usage is TRBV12-3 or TRBV12-4 and J usage is TRBJ1-4, with TRBD1 matching 8 bases. The CDR3 has 14 residues. J lost 7 bases, V lost 5 bases, and 6 bases had no gene match. Written as DNA, the CDR3 is TGTGCCAGCAGTCAACAGGGGGTCGGTGAAAAACTGTTTTTT. Residues: CASSQQGVGEKLFF.

The V gene is TRBV5-1, the J gene TRBJ2-1; tentatively, D is TRBD2 (5 bases). CDR3 size: 14 residues. Germline V gene lookup returns CDR1 SGHRS and CDR2 YFSETQ. V gave up 6 bases and J gave up 5 bases, with 15 bases separating them. In DNA form, the CDR3 reads TGCGCCAGCACCGGACTTAGAGGGAACAATGAGCAGTTCTTC. Its translation is CASTGLRGNNEQFF.

This rearrangement joins TRBV9 to TRBJ1-2; TRBD1 matches 10 bases. This CDR3 comprises 19 residues. The ends lost 0 bases at V and 4 bases at J; junction bases unmatched: 15. Germline assignment: CDR1 SGDLS and CDR2 YYNGEE. CDR3 amino acids: CASSVARIGQGGGSYGYTF. As DNA, the CDR3 is TGTGCCAGCAGCGTAGCAAGAATCGGACAGGGGGGAGGATCCTATGGCTACACCTTC.

This chain uses TRBV2 with TRBJ1-3, with D unresolved. The germline V gene has CDR1 SNHLY and CDR2 FYNNEI. With 6 bases removed from V and 0 bases from J, the gap between germline ends came to 21 bases. The CDR3 sequence is 18 residues long. The DNA of the CDR3 is TGTGCCAGCAGCTCCTCCCGGGGAGGCAGGAGCTCTGGAAACACCATATATTTT. This encodes CASSSSRGGRSSGNTIYF.

This clonotype was picked up a small number of times. The rearrangement links TRBV5-1 to TRBJ1-1; TRBD1 matches 8 bases. The germline gives CDR1 SGHRS, CDR2 YFSETQ. The junction had 7 bases not matched to a gene; V was cut back by 4 bases and J by 8 bases. CDR3 size: 13 residues. The CDR3 sequence: CASSPGTGGEAFF. The CDR3 nucleotides are TGCGCCAGCAGCCCGGGGACAGGAGGAGAAGCTTTCTTT.

The J gene is TRBJ2-1, the V gene TRBV2; D perhaps matches TRBD1 (5 bases). Looked up from germline, CDR1 is SNHLY and CDR2 is FYNNEI. CDR3 length: 15 residues. Trimming left V 8 bases short and J 2 bases short, with 16 bases between. CDR3 coding DNA: TGTGCCAGCCAGCCTTGGGTCAGGGCCTACAATGAGCAGTTCTTC. It translates to CASQPWVRAYNEQFF.

The V and J genes are TRBV12-3 or TRBV12-4 and TRBJ1-1, with D uncertain. The CDR3 has 15 amino acids. Trimming stripped 3 bases from V and 3 bases from J, with 14 bases between. CDR3 loop: CASSFFSVDYTEAFF. The CDR3 nucleotides are TGTGCCAGCAGTTTTTTTTCAGTGGATTACACTGAAGCTTTCTTT.

The V and J genes are TRBV12-3 or TRBV12-4 and TRBJ2-1; D possibly corresponds to TRBD2 (5 bases). With 3 bases removed from V and 4 bases from J, the gap between germline ends came to 7 bases. The CDR3 length is 13 residues. CDR3 in DNA: TGTGCCAGCAGTTTTGCGGGTTACAATGAGCAGTTCTTC. Its translation is CASSFAGYNEQFF.

This sequence joins TRBV19 and TRBJ1-2; no reliable D call. The CDR3 consists of 15 residues. V lost 4 bases, J lost 2 bases, and 14 bases lay in between. Germline V gives CDR1 LNHDA, CDR2 SQIVND (reference sequence). This chain's CDR3 is CASSRRIGENYGYTF. The CDR3 region has the DNA TGTGCCAGTAGTAGAAGAATTGGGGAGAACTATGGCTACACCTTC.

J is TRBJ2-3 and V is TRBV20-1; D not resolved. The length of the CDR3 is 13 residues. Trimming stripped 2 bases from V and 4 bases from J, with 10 bases between. The germline V gene encodes CDR1 DFQATT and CDR2 SNEGSKA (reference sequence). The chain's CDR3 is CSARSVRADTQYF. The CDR3 nucleotides are TGCAGTGCTAGATCAGTAAGGGCAGATACGCAGTATTTT.

In its sample, this clonotype was seen many times. The gene calls are TRBV12-3 or TRBV12-4 and TRBJ1-5; 8 bases are shared with TRBD1. With V trimmed by 6 bases and J by 5 bases, 0 bases remained unmatched. This CDR3 is 12 amino acids long. The CDR3 sequence: CASRTGDQPQHF. As DNA, the CDR3 is TGTGCCAGCAGGACAGGGGATCAGCCCCAGCATTTT.

The rearrangement joins TRBV9 to TRBJ1-1; D gene ambiguous. Germline V gene lookup returns CDR1 SGDLS and CDR2 YYNGEE. The CDR3 consists of 14 residues. V shed 0 bases and J shed 1 base, with 7 bases lying between them. For the CDR3, the DNA is TGTGCCAGCAGCGTAGTGGCCACGAACACTGAAGCTTTCTTT. Encoded protein: CASSVVATNTEAFF.

The chain is built from TRBV12-3 or TRBV12-4 and TRBJ2-3; 8 nucleotides agree with TRBD1. The J segment lost 3 bases and the V segment lost 5 bases, leaving 4 bases of the junction unmatched. The CDR3 is 14 residues long. The CDR3 loop reads CASSPTGVTDTQYF. CDR3 coding DNA: TGTGCCAGCAGTCCGACAGGGGTGACAGATACGCAGTATTTT.

This clonotype was counted ten times or more. The chain joins TRBV30 to TRBJ1-5; TRBD1 aligns across 8 bases. The V and J ends lost 8 bases and 4 bases, in that order; junction bases with no gene match: 4. CDR3 length: 12 amino acids. Germline values: CDR1 GTSNPN, CDR2 SVGIG (reference sequence). CDR3 DNA: TGTGCCCTAGACAGGGGAAATCAGCCCCAGCATTTT. Translation: CALDRGNQPQHF.

In its sample, this clonotype was seen many times. This chain connects TRBV10-3 to TRBJ1-5, with D perhaps TRBD1 (5 bases). With 8 bases removed from V and 2 bases from J, the gap between germline ends came to 16 bases. The CDR3 consists of 15 residues. Per germline, CDR1 ENHRY and CDR2 SYGVKD. This CDR3 is CAIGRQGEGNQPQHF. CDR3 bases: TGTGCCATCGGTCGGCAGGGAGAAGGCAATCAGCCCCAGCATTTT.

This chain links TRBV20-1 with TRBJ2-3; D may correspond to TRBD1 or TRBD2 (5 bases each). This CDR3 is 14 amino acids long. Germline CDR1 DFQATT, CDR2 SNEGSKA (reference sequence). The CDR3: CIAARPREPDTQYF. The CDR3 DNA follows: TGCATTGCAGCCCGTCCCAGGGAGCCAGATACGCAGTATTTT.

The V gene is TRBV29-1, the J gene TRBJ2-2; D unclear. The V end was cut by 4 bases, the J end by 6 bases, with 6 bases between. This CDR3 has 11 residues. Germline-derived CDR1 and CDR2 are SQVTM and ANQGSEA. The CDR3 protein is CSVGVAGELFF. The CDR3 DNA is TGCAGCGTTGGGGTGGCCGGGGAGCTGTTTTTT.

The rearrangement joins TRBV6-6 to TRBJ2-7; 8 bases line up with TRBD1. CDR1 is MNHNY and CDR2 is SVGAGI in the germline V gene (reference sequence). There are 13 residues in the CDR3. V gave up 6 bases and J gave up 3 bases; unmatched junction bases: 4. CDR3 nucleotide sequence: TGTGCCAGCAGCCGGACAGGGATCTACGAGCAGTACTTC. Its protein product is CASSRTGIYEQYF.

This chain connects TRBV20-1 to TRBJ2-7, with TRBD2 matching over 12 bases. The CDR3 consists of 14 residues. Germline CDR1 is DFQATT and CDR2 is SNEGSKA (reference sequence). Trimming took 6 bases from V and 2 from J; bases not matched to a gene: 5. The CDR3, as DNA: TGCAGTGCGTCCCGACTAGCGGGAGCCTACGAGCAGTACTTC. Its translation: CSASRLAGAYEQYF.

The V call is TRBV27, the J call TRBJ2-5; no reliable D call. Germline V gene sequence: CDR1 MNHEY, CDR2 SMNVEV (reference sequence). V was shortened by 6 bases and J by 4 bases, with 9 bases between the two germline ends. This CDR3 is built from 12 residues. DNA for the CDR3: TGTGCCAGCAGCCATGGACGAGAGACCCAGTACTTC. This gives the protein CASSHGRETQYF.

This clonotype has a handful of counts. V gene TRBV9 combines with J gene TRBJ2-1; 8 positions agree with TRBD2. Germline V gene data show CDR1 as SGDLS and CDR2 as YYNGEE. The CDR3 runs to 16 residues. J was trimmed by 1 base and V by 0 bases; bases with no gene match: 3. CDR3 sequence: CASSVAVAGSYNEQFF. Written as DNA, the CDR3 is TGTGCCAGCAGCGTAGCGGTAGCGGGGTCCTACAATGAGCAGTTCTTC.

The sample holds a few counts of this clonotype. V and J are TRBV6-2 or TRBV6-3 and TRBJ1-1; D remains unclear. V lost 7 bases to trimming and J lost 0 bases, with 12 bases between them. This CDR3 is built from 14 residues. The germline V gene has CDR1 MNHEY and CDR2 SVGEGT. The CDR3: CASIQVSMNTEAFF. In DNA form, the CDR3 reads TGTGCCAGCATCCAAGTCAGCATGAACACTGAAGCTTTCTTT.